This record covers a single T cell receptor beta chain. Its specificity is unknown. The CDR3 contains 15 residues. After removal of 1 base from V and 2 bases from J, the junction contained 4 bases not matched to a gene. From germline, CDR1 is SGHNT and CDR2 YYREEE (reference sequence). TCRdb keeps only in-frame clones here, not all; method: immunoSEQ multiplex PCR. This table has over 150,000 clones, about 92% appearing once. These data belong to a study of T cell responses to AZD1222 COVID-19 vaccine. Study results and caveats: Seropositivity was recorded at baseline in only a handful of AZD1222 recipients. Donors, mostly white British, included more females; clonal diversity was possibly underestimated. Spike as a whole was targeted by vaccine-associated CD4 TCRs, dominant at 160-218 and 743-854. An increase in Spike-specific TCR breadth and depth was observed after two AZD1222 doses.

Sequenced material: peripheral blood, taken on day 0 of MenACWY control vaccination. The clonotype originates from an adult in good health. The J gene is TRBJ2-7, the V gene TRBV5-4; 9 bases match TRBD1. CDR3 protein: CASSLPGTGTYEQYF. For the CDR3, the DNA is TGTGCCAGCAGCTTGCCTGGGACAGGGACCTACGAGCAGTACTTC.